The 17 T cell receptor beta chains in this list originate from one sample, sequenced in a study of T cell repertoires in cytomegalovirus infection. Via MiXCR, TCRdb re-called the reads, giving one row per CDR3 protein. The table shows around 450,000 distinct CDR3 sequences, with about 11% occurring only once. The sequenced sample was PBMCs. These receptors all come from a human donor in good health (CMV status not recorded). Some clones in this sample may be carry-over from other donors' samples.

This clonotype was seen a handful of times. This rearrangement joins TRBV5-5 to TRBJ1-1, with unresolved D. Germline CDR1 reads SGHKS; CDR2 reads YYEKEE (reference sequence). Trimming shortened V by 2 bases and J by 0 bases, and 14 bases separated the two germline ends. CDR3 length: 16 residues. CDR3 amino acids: CASSLTLAQMNTEAFF. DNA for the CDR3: TGTGCCAGCAGCTTAACCTTGGCACAAATGAACACTGAAGCTTTCTTT.

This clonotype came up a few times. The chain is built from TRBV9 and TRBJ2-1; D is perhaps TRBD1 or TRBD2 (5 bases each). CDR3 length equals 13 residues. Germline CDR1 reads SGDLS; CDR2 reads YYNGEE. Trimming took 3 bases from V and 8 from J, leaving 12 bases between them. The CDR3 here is CASSARQGHEQFF. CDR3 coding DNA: TGTGCCAGCAGCGCTAGGCAGGGACATGAGCAGTTCTTC.

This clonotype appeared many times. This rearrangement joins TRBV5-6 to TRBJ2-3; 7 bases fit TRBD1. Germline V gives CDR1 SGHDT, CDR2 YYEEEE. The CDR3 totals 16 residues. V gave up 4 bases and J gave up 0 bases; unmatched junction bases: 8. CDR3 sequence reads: CASSLVPGQSTDTQYF. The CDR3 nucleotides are TGTGCCAGCAGCCTCGTACCGGGACAGAGCACAGATACGCAGTATTTT.

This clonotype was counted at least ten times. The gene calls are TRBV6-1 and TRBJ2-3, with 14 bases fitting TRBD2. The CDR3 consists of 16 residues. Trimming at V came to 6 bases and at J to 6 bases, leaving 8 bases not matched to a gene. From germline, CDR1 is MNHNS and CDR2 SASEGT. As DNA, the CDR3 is TGTGCCAGCAGGTCGTCCGGGACTAGCGGGAGCGATACGCAGTATTTT. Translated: CASRSSGTSGSDTQYF.

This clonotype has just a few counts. The CDR3 is CASSELKTDYNEQFF. The CDR3 DNA follows: TGCGCCAGCAGTGAGCTTAAGACAGACTACAATGAGCAGTTCTTC. The chain uses TRBV10-1 and TRBJ2-1; a possible D gene is TRBD1 (5 bases). This CDR3 region has 15 residues. The germline V and J ends were trimmed by 2 bases and 3 bases, with 11 bases remaining between them. Germline CDR1 WNHNN, CDR2 SYGVQD (reference sequence).

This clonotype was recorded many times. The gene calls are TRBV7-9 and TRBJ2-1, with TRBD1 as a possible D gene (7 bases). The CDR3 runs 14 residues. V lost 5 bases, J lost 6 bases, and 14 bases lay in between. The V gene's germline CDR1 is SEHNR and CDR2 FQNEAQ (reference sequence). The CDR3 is CASSPPRGANEQFF. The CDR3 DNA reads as TGTGCCAGCAGCCCTCCCAGGGGGGCCAATGAGCAGTTCTTC.

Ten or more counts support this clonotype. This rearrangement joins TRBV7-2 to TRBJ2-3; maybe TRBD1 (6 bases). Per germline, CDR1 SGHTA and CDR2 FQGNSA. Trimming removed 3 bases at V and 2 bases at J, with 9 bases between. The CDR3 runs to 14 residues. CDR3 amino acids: CASSLGQNTDTQYF. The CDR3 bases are TGTGCCAGCAGCTTGGGACAAAACACAGATACGCAGTATTTT.

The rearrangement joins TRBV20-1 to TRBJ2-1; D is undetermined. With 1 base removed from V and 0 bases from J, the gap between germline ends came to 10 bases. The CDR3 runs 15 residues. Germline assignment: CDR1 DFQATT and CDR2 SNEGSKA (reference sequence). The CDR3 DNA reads TGCAGTGCTAGAGCGGCCAAGAGCTCCTACAATGAGCAGTTCTTC. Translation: CSARAAKSSYNEQFF.

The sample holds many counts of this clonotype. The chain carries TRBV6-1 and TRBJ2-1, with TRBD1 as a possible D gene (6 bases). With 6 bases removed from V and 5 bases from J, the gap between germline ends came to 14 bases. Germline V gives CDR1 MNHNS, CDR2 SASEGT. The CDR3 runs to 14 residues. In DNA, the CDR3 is TGTGCCAGCAGCCTACGTACAGGGAACAATGAGCAGTTCTTC. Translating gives CASSLRTGNNEQFF.

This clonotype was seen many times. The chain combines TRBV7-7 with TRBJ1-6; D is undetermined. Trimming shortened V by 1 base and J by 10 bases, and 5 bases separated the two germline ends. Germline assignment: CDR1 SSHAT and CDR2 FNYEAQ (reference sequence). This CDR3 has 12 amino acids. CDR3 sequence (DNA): TGTGCCAGCAGCTTAGTGGGATCACCCCTCCACTTT. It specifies CASSLVGSPLHF. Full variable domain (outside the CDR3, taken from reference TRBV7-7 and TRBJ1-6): GAGVSQSPRYKVTKRGQDVTLRCDPISSHATLYWYQQALGQGPEFLTYFNYEAQPDKSGLPSDRFSAERPEGSISTLTIQRTEQRDSAMYRCASSLVGSPLHFGNGTRLTVT.

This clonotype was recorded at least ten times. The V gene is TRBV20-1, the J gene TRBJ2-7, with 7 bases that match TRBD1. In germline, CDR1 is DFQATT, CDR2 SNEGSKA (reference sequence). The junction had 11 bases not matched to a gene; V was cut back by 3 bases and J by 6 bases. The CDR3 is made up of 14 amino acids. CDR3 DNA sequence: TGCAGTGCTAGGTCCAGGGGGTTCTTGTCCGAGCAGTACTTC. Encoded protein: CSARSRGFLSEQYF.

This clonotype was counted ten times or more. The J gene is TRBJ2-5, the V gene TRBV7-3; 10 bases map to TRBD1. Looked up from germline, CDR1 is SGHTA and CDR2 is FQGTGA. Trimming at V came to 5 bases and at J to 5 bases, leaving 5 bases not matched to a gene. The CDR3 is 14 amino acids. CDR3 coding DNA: TGTGCCAGCAGCAAGTCGGGACAGGGGGAGACCCAGTACTTC. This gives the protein CASSKSGQGETQYF.

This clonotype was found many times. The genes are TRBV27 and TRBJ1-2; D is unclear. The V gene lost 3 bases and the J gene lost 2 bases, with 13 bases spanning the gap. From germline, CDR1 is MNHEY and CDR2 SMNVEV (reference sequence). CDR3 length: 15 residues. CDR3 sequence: CASSFSASVNYGYTF. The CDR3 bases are TGTGCCAGCAGTTTCTCGGCGTCGGTCAACTATGGCTACACCTTC.

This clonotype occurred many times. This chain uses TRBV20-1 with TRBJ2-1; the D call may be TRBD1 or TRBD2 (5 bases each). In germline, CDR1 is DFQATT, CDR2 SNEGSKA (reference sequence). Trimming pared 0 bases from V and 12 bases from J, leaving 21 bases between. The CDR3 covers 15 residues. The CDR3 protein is CSARDPEGVGTGQFF. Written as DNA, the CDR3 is TGCAGTGCTAGAGACCCCGAGGGCGTAGGTACAGGGCAGTTCTTC.

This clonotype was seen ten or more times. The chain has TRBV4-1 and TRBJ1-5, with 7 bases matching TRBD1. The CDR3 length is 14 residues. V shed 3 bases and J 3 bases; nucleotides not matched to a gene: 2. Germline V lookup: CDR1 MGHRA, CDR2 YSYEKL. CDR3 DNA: TGCGCCAGCAGCCAGGGACAGACCAATCAGCCCCAGCATTTT. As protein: CASSQGQTNQPQHF.

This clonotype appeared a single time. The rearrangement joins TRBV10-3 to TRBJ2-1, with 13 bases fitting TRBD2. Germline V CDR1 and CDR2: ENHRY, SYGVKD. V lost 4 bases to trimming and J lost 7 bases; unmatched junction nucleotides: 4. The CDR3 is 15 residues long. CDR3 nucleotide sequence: TGTGCCATCAGTGCTGGGACTAGCGGGGTAAATGAGCAGTTCTTC. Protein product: CAISAGTSGVNEQFF.

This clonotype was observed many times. CDR3 residues: CASSWGQGGSTGELFF. The CDR3, as DNA: TGTGCCAGCAGTTGGGGACAGGGTGGATCTACCGGGGAGCTGTTTTTT. The chain employs TRBV5-5 and TRBJ2-2; 9 bases are a match to TRBD1. The CDR3 is made up of 16 amino acids. V was pared by 5 bases and J by 5 bases, with 10 bases of the junction left unmatched. Germline loops: CDR1 SGHKS, CDR2 YYEKEE (reference sequence).